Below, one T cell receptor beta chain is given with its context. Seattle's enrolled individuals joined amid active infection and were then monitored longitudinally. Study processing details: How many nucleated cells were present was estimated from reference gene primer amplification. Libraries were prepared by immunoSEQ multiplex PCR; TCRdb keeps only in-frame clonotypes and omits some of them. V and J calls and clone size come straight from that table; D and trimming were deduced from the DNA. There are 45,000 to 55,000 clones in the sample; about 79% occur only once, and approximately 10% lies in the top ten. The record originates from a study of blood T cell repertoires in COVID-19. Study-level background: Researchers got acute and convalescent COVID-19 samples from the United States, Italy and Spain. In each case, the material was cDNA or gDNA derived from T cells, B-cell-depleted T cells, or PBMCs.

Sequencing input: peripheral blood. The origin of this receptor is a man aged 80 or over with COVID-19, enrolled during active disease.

CDR3 sequence: CASSTQGTNWEQYV. The CDR3 DNA follows: TGTGCCAGCAGTACCCAAGGGACTAATTGGGAGCAGTACGTC. The J gene is TRBJ2-7, the V gene TRBV6-5, with TRBD2 identical over 7 bases. J gave up 7 bases and V 5 bases, and 11 bases lay outside the gene matches. CDR1 and CDR2 (germline): MNHEY, SVGAGI. This CDR3 spans 14 amino acids.